Detailed here is one T cell receptor (beta chain). Its antigen is not known. The data originate from a study of CD8 T cells in ankylosing spondylitis. The study's findings and limits: Clones tied to disease were said to be significantly enriched in matched ankylosing spondylitis synovial fluid. Made up of eight highly homologous variants, a TCR beta motif appeared characteristic of ankylosing spondylitis blood. Several of the motif variants were reported before in synovial fluid and blood from reactive arthritis. Peripheral blood samples showed relatively rare disease-linked clones, and these clones were CD8+.

Quantitative molecular-barcoded 5'-RACE generated the TCR beta libraries. TCRdb recomputed calls from the 5' RACE reads with MiXCR, one row per CDR3 protein. The repertoire includes hundreds of thousands of distinct CDR3 sequences, roughly a quarter of them detected once, and roughly 1% sits in the top ten. Input material: blood, either unsorted or a sorted T cell fraction (not recorded which). The receptor was isolated from a male donor with ankylosing spondylitis.

The CDR3 DNA is TGCAGCGTATCGCGGGACAGTAAGGCGGATACGCAGTATTTT. Its translation is CSVSRDSKADTQYF. This rearrangement joins TRBV29-1 to TRBJ2-3; weak D call: TRBD1 (7 bases). This CDR3 is built from 14 residues. Looked up from germline, CDR1 is SQVTM and CDR2 is ANQGSEA. Trimming took off 6 bases at V and 6 bases at J, with 19 bases between the two ends.